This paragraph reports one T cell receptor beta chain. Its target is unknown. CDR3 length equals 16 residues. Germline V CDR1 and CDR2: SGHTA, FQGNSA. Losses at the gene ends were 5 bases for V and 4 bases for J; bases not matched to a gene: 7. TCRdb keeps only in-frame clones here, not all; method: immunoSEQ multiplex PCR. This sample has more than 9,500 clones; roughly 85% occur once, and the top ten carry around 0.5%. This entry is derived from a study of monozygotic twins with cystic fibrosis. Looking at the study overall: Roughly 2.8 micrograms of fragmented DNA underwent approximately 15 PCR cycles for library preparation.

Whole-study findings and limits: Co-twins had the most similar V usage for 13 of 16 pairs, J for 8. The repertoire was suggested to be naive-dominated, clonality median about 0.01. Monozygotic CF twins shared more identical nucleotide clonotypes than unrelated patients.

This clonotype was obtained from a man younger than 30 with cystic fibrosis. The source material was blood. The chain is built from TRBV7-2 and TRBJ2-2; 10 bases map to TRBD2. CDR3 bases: TGTGCCAGCAGCCAATTAGCGGGGGGAATCACCGGGGAGCTGTTTTTT. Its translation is CASSQLAGGITGELFF.